These 14 T cell receptor beta chains were all obtained from the same sample, sequenced in a study of blood T cell repertoires in COVID-19. Generated by immunoSEQ multiplex PCR, the TCRdb table keeps only in-frame clones and is missing some. This sample has 200,000 to 250,000 clones; 84% occur once, and the top ten carry approximately 8%. The sequenced sample consisted of peripheral blood. All receptors come from a woman between 50 and 59 years old with active or convalescent COVID-19.

This rearrangement joins TRBV19 to TRBJ2-3; D might be TRBD2 (6 bases). Germline values: CDR1 LNHDA, CDR2 SQIVND (reference sequence). The V gene lost 6 bases and the J gene lost 5 bases, with 18 bases spanning the gap. The CDR3 covers 15 residues. The CDR3: CASSPGTYWGDTQYF. The CDR3 DNA sequence: TGTGCCAGTAGCCCCGGGACTTATTGGGGAGATACGCAGTATTTT. The variable domain in full, completed from reference TRBV19 and TRBJ2-3, reads DGGITQSPKYLFRKEGQNVTLSCEQNLNHDAMYWYRQDPGQGLRLIYYSQIVNDFQKGDIAEGYSVSREKKESFPLTVTSAQKNPTAFYLCASSPGTYWGDTQYFGPGTRLTVL.

This sequence joins TRBV7-9 and TRBJ1-1, with 8 nucleotides matching TRBD1. V lost 1 base, J lost 10 bases, and 5 bases stayed unmatched. Germline assignment: CDR1 SEHNR and CDR2 FQNEAQ (reference sequence). This CDR3 has 13 residues. The CDR3 reads CASSLETGARAFF. CDR3 coding DNA: TGTGCCAGCAGCTTAGAGACAGGGGCCCGAGCTTTCTTT.

The chain carries TRBV5-1 and TRBJ2-2, with D tentatively TRBD1 (6 bases). This CDR3 comprises 16 residues. V was cut by 5 bases and J by 7 bases, with 21 bases left in between. CDR1 and CDR2 from the germline V gene are SGHRS and YFSETQ. The CDR3 region is CASSPLRGIAGGELFF. The CDR3 DNA is TGCGCCAGCAGTCCCCTCAGGGGAATTGCGGGCGGGGAGCTGTTTTTT.

The chain employs TRBV2 and TRBJ1-1, with TRBD1 as a possible D gene (6 bases). Germline lookup yields CDR1 SNHLY and CDR2 FYNNEI. Trimming left V 5 bases short and J 4 bases short, with 14 bases between. This CDR3 has 14 amino acids. CDR3 amino acids: CASSFTGIGTEAFF. The CDR3 bases are TGTGCCAGCAGTTTCACAGGGATCGGCACTGAAGCTTTCTTT.

The V call is TRBV28, the J call TRBJ1-2, with a weak D call TRBD1 (6 bases). The CDR3 has 14 residues. Per germline, CDR1 MDHEN and CDR2 SYDVKM. Between the trimmed V and J ends, which lost 7 bases and 3 bases, there was a span of 15 bases. CDR3 nucleotide sequence: TGTGCCAGCAATGCGGGGGGCAGGTACTATGGCTACACCTTC. This translates into CASNAGGRYYGYTF.

DNA of the CDR3: TGCAGCGTTGCCAGGGGAACCTACAATGAGCAGTTCTTC. Amino acids: CSVARGTYNEQFF. V gene TRBV29-1 combines with J gene TRBJ2-1; maybe TRBD1 (6 bases). The CDR3 is 13 amino acids. The V gene's germline CDR1 is SQVTM and CDR2 ANQGSEA. V was clipped by 4 bases and J by 2 bases, with 9 bases between them.

CDR3 sequence (DNA): TGTGCCAGCAGTGAAGGAGGGACTCAGTATTCACCCCTCCACTTT. It translates to CASSEGGTQYSPLHF. This chain uses TRBV6-1 with TRBJ1-6, with D possibly matching TRBD1 (5 bases). CDR1 is MNHNS and CDR2 is SASEGT in the germline V gene. The CDR3 spans 15 residues. Trimming removed 1 base at V and 8 bases at J, with 12 bases between.

This clone appeared a single time. The J gene is TRBJ1-6, the V gene TRBV6-5, with 10 bases identical to TRBD1. J was trimmed by 11 bases and V by 0 bases; bases with no gene match: 4. Germline values: CDR1 MNHEY, CDR2 SVGAGI. CDR3 length: 15 amino acids. CDR3 sequence: CASSYSGTGVTPLHF. In nucleotides, the CDR3 is TGTGCCAGCAGTTACTCGGGGACAGGGGTAACACCCCTCCACTTT.

This chain connects TRBV2 to TRBJ1-1, with 7 nucleotides matching TRBD1. This CDR3 spans 13 amino acids. CDR1 SNHLY and CDR2 FYNNEI come from the germline V gene. Trimming removed 5 bases from V and 3 bases from J; junction bases left unmatched: 3. CDR3 residues: CASSRQGDTEAFF. The CDR3 DNA follows: TGTGCCAGCAGTCGACAGGGAGACACTGAAGCTTTCTTT. Complete variable domain (other parts from reference TRBV2 and TRBJ1-1): EPEVTQTPSHQVTQMGQEVILRCVPISNHLYFYWYRQILGQKVEFLVSFYNNEISEKSEIFDDQFSVERPDGSNFTLKIRSTKLEDSAMYFCASSRQGDTEAFFGQGTRLTVV.

This chain connects TRBV18 to TRBJ1-6, with 8 bases aligning to TRBD1. The V gene end was trimmed by 2 bases and the J gene end by 0 bases; junction bases not matched to a gene: 12. The CDR3 spans 20 residues. Germline V gives CDR1 KGHSH, CDR2 LQKENI. The CDR3 region has the DNA TGTGCCAGCTCACCAAGGGTGATGCAGGGGGCGTTCTCCTATAATTCACCCCTCCACTTT. Its translation is CASSPRVMQGAFSYNSPLHF.

The chain employs TRBV6-5 and TRBJ2-7, with 7 bases aligning to TRBD2. Trimming took 8 bases from V and 4 from J; bases not matched to a gene: 14. Germline loops: CDR1 MNHEY, CDR2 SVGAGI. CDR3 length equals 15 residues. CDR3 sequence reads: CASDLVGRARYEQYF. The CDR3, as DNA: TGTGCCAGCGATCTTGTTGGGAGGGCGAGGTACGAGCAGTACTTC.

In its sample, this clone was seen a few times. The chain uses TRBV2 and TRBJ2-7, with D tentatively TRBD2 (6 bases). Deletions cut 6 bases from V and 3 bases from J, with 18 bases between. CDR1 is SNHLY and CDR2 is FYNNEI in the germline V gene. The CDR3 runs to 15 residues. The CDR3 DNA follows: TGTGCCAGCAGGGTTAACCGGGAGAAGATCTACGAGCAGTACTTC. It translates to CASRVNREKIYEQYF.

The rearrangement joins TRBV5-4 to TRBJ2-7; TRBD2 might be the D (6 bases). This CDR3 comprises 14 residues. V was clipped by 2 bases and J by 6 bases, with 15 bases between them. The germline V gene encodes CDR1 SGHNT and CDR2 YYREEE (reference sequence). The CDR3: CASSLSRGRGEQYF. Here the CDR3 DNA reads TGTGCCAGCAGCTTATCGCGGGGTCGGGGCGAGCAGTACTTC.

The chain carries TRBV7-9 and TRBJ2-5, with TRBD2 identical over 13 bases. The CDR3 loop spans 15 amino acids. The ends lost 4 bases at V and 4 bases at J; junction bases unmatched: 3. Per the germline V gene, CDR1 is SEHNR and CDR2 is FQNEAQ (reference sequence). In DNA, the CDR3 is TGTGCCAGCAGCTCTACTAGCGGGGGGGCAGAGACCCAGTACTTC. As protein: CASSSTSGGAETQYF.